This T cell receptor (beta chain) stems from a study of T cells in lung cancer brain metastases. Study background: Most patients, about 90% of the 20, got no therapy between primary and metastasis resection. Overall study results and limits: Brain metastases had fewer unique productive clones than primaries (median about 1,500 versus 4,500).

The CDR3 has 15 amino acids. V gave up 4 bases and J gave up 5 bases, with 18 bases separating them. Germline V gene sequence: CDR1 SGDLS, CDR2 YYNGEE. Patients had resection for synchronous oligometastatic disease or delayed recurrence of a solitary brain metastasis. Genomic DNA input was roughly 2.24 to 4.92 ug, equal within pairs. Sequenced by immunoSEQ multiplex PCR; TCRdb stores in-frame clones only, minus some. The sample carries 2,000 to 2,500 clones, 90% recorded once. With regard to this clone: As yet, its antigen is unknown.

The sequencing sample was made of tumor tissue from the primary lung tumor. This chain joins TRBV9 and TRBJ1-2; tentatively, D is TRBD1 (6 bases). The clonotype comes from a man in his 70s with non-small cell lung cancer. The CDR3 nucleotides are TGTGCCAGCAGCCTCGAGACAGGTATCCCTTATGGCTACACCTTC. Translated, it gives CASSLETGIPYGYTF.